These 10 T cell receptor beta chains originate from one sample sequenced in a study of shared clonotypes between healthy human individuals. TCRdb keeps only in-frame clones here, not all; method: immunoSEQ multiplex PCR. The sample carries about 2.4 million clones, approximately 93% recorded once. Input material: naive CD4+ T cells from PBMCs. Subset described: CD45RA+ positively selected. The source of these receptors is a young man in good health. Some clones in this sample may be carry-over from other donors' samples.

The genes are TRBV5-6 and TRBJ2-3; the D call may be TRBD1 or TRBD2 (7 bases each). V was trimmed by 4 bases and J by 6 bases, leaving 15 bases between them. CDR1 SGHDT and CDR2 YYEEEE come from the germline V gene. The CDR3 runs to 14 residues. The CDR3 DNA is TGTGCCAGCAGCGTGACAGGGACTATCGATACGCAGTATTTT. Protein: CASSVTGTIDTQYF.

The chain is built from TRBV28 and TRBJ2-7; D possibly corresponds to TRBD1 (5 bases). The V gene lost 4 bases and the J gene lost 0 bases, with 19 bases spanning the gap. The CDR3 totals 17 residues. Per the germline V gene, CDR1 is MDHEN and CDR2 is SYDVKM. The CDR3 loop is CASSSILGASSSYEQYF. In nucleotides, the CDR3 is TGTGCCAGCAGTTCGATTCTAGGGGCCTCCAGCTCCTACGAGCAGTACTTC. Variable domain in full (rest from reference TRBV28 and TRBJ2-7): DVKVTQSSRYLVKRTGEKVFLECVQDMDHENMFWYRQDPGLGLRLIYFSYDVKMKEKGDIPEGYSVSREKKERFSLILESASTNQTSMYLCASSSILGASSSYEQYFGPGTRLTVT.

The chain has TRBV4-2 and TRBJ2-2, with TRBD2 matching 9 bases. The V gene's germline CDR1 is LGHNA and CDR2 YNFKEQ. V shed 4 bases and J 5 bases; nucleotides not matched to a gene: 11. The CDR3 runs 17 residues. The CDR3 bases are TGTGCCAGCAGCCCAGGTTATAGCGGGAGAAGGACCGGGGAGCTGTTTTTT. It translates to CASSPGYSGRRTGELFF.

The CDR3 protein is CASSLNRGGKGKNIQYF. The CDR3 region has the DNA TGTGCCAGTAGTCTTAATCGGGGTGGTAAAGGCAAAAACATTCAGTACTTC. The chain couples TRBV19 to TRBJ2-4, with TRBD2 as a possible D gene (5 bases). Germline V CDR1 and CDR2: LNHDA, SQIVND (reference sequence). The V and J ends lost 5 bases and 3 bases respectively, with 20 bases between them. The CDR3 is 17 residues long.

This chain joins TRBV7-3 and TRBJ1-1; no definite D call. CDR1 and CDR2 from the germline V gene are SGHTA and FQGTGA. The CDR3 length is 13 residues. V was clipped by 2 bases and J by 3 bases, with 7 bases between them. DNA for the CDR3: TGTGCCAGCAGCTTAGGCTCCTACACTGAAGCTTTCTTT. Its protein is CASSLGSYTEAFF.

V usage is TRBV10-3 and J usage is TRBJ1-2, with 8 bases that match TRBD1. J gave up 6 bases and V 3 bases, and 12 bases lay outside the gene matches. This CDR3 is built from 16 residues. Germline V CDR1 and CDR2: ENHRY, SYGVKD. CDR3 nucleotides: TGTGCCATCAGTGACGGGACAGGATACATTTGGGATGGCTACACCTTC. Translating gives CAISDGTGYIWDGYTF.

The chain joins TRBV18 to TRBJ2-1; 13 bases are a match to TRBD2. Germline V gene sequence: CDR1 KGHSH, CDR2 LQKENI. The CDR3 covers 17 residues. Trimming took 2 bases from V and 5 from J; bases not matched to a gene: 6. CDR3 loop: CASSPSGLAGLHNEQFF. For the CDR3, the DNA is TGTGCCAGCTCACCATCGGGACTAGCGGGACTACACAATGAGCAGTTCTTC.

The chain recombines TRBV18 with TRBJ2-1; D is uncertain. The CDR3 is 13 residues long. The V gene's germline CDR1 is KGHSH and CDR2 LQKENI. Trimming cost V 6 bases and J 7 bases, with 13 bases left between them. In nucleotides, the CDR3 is TGTGCCAGCTCCGCCTCCCTCACGAATGAGCAGTTCTTC. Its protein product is CASSASLTNEQFF.

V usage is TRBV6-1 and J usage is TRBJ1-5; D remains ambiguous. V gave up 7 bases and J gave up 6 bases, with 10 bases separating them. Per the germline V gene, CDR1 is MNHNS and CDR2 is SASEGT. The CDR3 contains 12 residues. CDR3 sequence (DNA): TGTGCCAGCAACGAATTGATTCAGCCCCAGCATTTT. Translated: CASNELIQPQHF.

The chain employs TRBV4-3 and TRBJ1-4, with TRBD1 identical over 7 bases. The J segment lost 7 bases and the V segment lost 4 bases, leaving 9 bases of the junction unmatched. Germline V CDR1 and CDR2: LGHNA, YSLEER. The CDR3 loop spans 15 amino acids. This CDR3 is CASSLEGARSEKLFF. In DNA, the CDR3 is TGCGCCAGCAGCCTCGAGGGGGCTCGGAGTGAAAAACTGTTTTTT.